This T cell receptor beta chain emerged from a study of shared T cell receptors in the human thymus. Clones were sequenced by immunoSEQ multiplex PCR, and TCRdb holds only the in-frame ones, with some missing. The sample lists roughly 660,000 clones; around 89% were seen once. This clone was found a few times. This CDR3 has 14 amino acids. The germline V gene has CDR1 LGHNA and CDR2 YSLEER. V shed 3 bases and J shed 5 bases, with 13 bases lying between them. These data are also associated with another study on human thymus T cells. As that report states: It was from resections taken during corrective heart surgery that the thymus tissue came.

The chain combines TRBV4-3 with TRBJ2-5, with D perhaps TRBD1 (6 bases). The receptor comes from a boy in the first two years of life with a congenital heart defect. Sequenced material: thymocytes. As DNA, the CDR3 is TGCGCCAGCAGCCACTACAGGGATGAGGAGACCCAGTACTTC. Translated: CASSHYRDEETQYF.